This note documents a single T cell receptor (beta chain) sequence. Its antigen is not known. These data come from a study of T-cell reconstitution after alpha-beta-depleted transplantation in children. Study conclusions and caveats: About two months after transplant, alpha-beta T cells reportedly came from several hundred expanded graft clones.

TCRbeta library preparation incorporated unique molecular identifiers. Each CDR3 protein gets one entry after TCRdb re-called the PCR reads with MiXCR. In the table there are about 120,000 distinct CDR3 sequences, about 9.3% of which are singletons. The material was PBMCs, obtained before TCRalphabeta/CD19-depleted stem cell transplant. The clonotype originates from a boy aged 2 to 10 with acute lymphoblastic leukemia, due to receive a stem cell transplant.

This CDR3 is CASSGGRVNEQYF. In DNA form, the CDR3 reads TGTGCCAGCAGTGGCGGGAGAGTCAACGAGCAGTACTTC. The chain combines TRBV25-1 with TRBJ2-7; 7 bases are shared with TRBD2. V dropped 4 bases and J dropped 5; count of bases not matched to a gene: 5. Germline loops: CDR1 MGHDK, CDR2 SYGVNS. The CDR3 totals 13 residues.